These 21 T cell receptor beta chains were sequenced from one sample in a study of T cell responses to AZD1222 COVID-19 vaccine. Data came from immunoSEQ multiplex PCR; TCRdb stores just in-frame clones and leaves some out. The sample includes around 140,000 clones, roughly 85% of them seen just once. Material: peripheral blood, obtained 28 days after the second dose of the MenACWY control vaccine. The source of these receptors is an adult who received the MenACWY meningococcal vaccine as a control.

J is TRBJ2-4 and V is TRBV6-5; no reliable D call. CDR3 length: 13 residues. V lost 10 bases to trimming and J lost 3 bases, with 13 bases between them. Germline-derived CDR1 and CDR2 are MNHEY and SVGAGI. The CDR3 spells CATSDGLKNIQYF. DNA for the CDR3: TGTGCCACTTCGGACGGCCTCAAAAACATTCAGTACTTC.

The chain employs TRBV15 and TRBJ1-1; 7 bases map to TRBD1. This CDR3 is 16 amino acids long. J lost 4 bases, V lost 1 base, and 9 bases had no gene match. The V gene's germline CDR1 is LNHNV and CDR2 YYDKDF (reference sequence). The CDR3 DNA follows: TGTGCCACCAGCAGAGCGACAGGGAGGAAACGCACTGAAGCTTTCTTT. Its protein is CATSRATGRKRTEAFF.

The rearrangement uses TRBV5-1 and TRBJ1-2, with D hard to call. Trimming removed 2 bases from V and 6 bases from J, with 11 bases in between. This CDR3 spans 13 amino acids. Germline assignment: CDR1 SGHRS and CDR2 YFSETQ. The CDR3 nucleotides are TGCGCCAGCAGCTTTCGGAGAATAGATGGCTACACCTTC. Translating it yields CASSFRRIDGYTF.

This clone was counted only a few times. The V call is TRBV28, the J call TRBJ2-1; D possibly corresponds to TRBD1 (5 bases). The germline V gene encodes CDR1 MDHEN and CDR2 SYDVKM. V was trimmed by 1 base and J by 14 bases, leaving 15 bases between them. CDR3 size: 13 residues. The CDR3 bases are TGTGCCAGCAGTTTATTCGGCAGCAGGGTTGAGTTCTTC. Its protein is CASSLFGSRVEFF.

This clone was detected once. This chain connects TRBV9 to TRBJ1-6, with TRBD1 identical over 7 bases. CDR1 and CDR2 (germline): SGDLS, YYNGEE. J was trimmed by 9 bases and V by 3 bases; bases with no gene match: 9. The CDR3 covers 15 residues. The CDR3 protein is CASSATQGEGSPLHF. In nucleotides, the CDR3 is TGTGCCAGCAGCGCAACCCAGGGGGAGGGTTCACCCCTCCACTTT.

The V and J genes are TRBV5-5 and TRBJ2-2; 8 positions match TRBD2. CDR1 and CDR2 from the germline V gene are SGHKS and YYEKEE (reference sequence). Trimming at V came to 2 bases and at J to 2 bases, leaving 2 bases not matched to a gene. There are 15 residues in the CDR3. For the CDR3, the DNA is TGTGCCAGCAGCTTTAGCGGGACAAACACCGGGGAGCTGTTTTTT. This gives the protein CASSFSGTNTGELFF.

This CDR3 is CASGAGGLNTEAFF. CDR3 DNA sequence: TGCGCCAGCGGAGCAGGGGGATTGAACACTGAAGCTTTCTTT. This chain links TRBV5-1 with TRBJ1-1; 7 bases are a match to TRBD1. CDR3 length: 14 amino acids. V was pared by 7 bases and J by 0 bases, with 6 bases of the junction left unmatched. CDR1 and CDR2 from the germline V gene are SGHRS and YFSETQ.

The chain is built from TRBV3-1 (or the pseudogene TRBV3-2) and TRBJ1-5, with D possibly being TRBD1 (5 bases). Germline loops: CDR1 LGHDT, CDR2 YNNKEL (reference sequence). V shed 1 base and J shed 10 bases, with 11 bases lying between them. This CDR3 has 13 amino acids. CDR3: CASSQGGPRPQHF. For the CDR3, the DNA is TGTGCCAGCAGCCAAGGGGGACCCCGTCCCCAGCATTTT.

Turning to this clone: Mismatch with germline at one junction end may stem from a read error. The chain recombines TRBV6-5 with TRBJ2-3; D is possibly TRBD2 (6 bases). CDR3 size: 10 residues. CDR1 is MNHEY and CDR2 is SVGAGI in the germline V gene. CDR3 region: CASGLIGGPF. As DNA, the CDR3 is TGTGCCAGCGGGCTTATCGGGGGACCCTTT.

V gene TRBV4-1 combines with J gene TRBJ1-3, with D tentatively TRBD1 (5 bases). Germline V gene lookup returns CDR1 MGHRA and CDR2 YSYEKL. The CDR3 extends over 17 amino acids. Trimming left V 0 bases short and J 2 bases short, with 14 bases between. Written as DNA, the CDR3 is TGCGCCAGCAGCCAAGAAATTTCGGGGGTCCCTGGAAACACCATATATTTT. Its translation is CASSQEISGVPGNTIYF.

As regards this clone: Germline is not matched at one junction end, which may reflect a read error. The identical CDR3 is also encoded by other nucleotide sequences in the sample. The J gene is TRBJ1-3, the V gene TRBV5-1; D gene uncertain. This CDR3 has 13 residues. The germline V gene has CDR1 SGHRS and CDR2 YFSETQ. The CDR3 DNA reads as TGCGCCAGCAGTTTGGGTTCTGGAAACACCATATATTTT. Its translation is CASSLGSGNTIYF.

The chain is built from TRBV6-5 and TRBJ1-2; no clear D gene. The germline CDR1 and CDR2 sequences are MNHEY and SVGAGI. Deletions cut 7 bases from V and 3 bases from J, with 15 bases between. The CDR3 length is 14 residues. CDR3 in amino acids: CASTGYEGYYGYTF. The CDR3 DNA follows: TGTGCCAGCACCGGGTACGAGGGATACTATGGCTACACCTTC.

This rearrangement joins TRBV4-3 to TRBJ1-2; 7 nucleotides match TRBD1. The CDR3 length is 16 residues. Germline-derived CDR1 and CDR2 are LGHNA and YSLEER. With V trimmed by 0 bases and J by 13 bases, 17 bases remained unmatched. In DNA form, the CDR3 reads TGCGCCAGCAGCCAAGATCGGCCGGAGAAGGGGGCAACGAGCACCTTC. Encoded protein: CASSQDRPEKGATSTF.

This clone was picked up one time. V usage is TRBV6-5 and J usage is TRBJ1-4; D is perhaps TRBD1 (6 bases). Germline-derived CDR1 and CDR2 are MNHEY and SVGAGI. V gave up 5 bases and J gave up 8 bases, with 18 bases separating them. This CDR3 comprises 15 residues. Here the CDR3 DNA reads TGTGCCAGCAGTCTAGATACAGGGAAACGCGAAAAACTGTTTTTT. Its translation: CASSLDTGKREKLFF.

The V and J genes are TRBV5-4 and TRBJ1-2, with TRBD1 identical over 8 bases. CDR1 SGHNT and CDR2 YYREEE come from the germline V gene (reference sequence). The CDR3 totals 14 residues. V trimming: 7 bases; J trimming: 5 bases; junction bases outside the gene matches: 10. CDR3: CASAETQGAYGYTF. CDR3 nucleotides: TGTGCCAGCGCAGAAACCCAGGGGGCTTATGGCTACACCTTC.

The chain joins TRBV19 to TRBJ2-3, with D tentatively TRBD1 (5 bases). Trimming cost V 9 bases and J 5 bases, with 12 bases left between them. The germline gives CDR1 LNHDA, CDR2 SQIVND (reference sequence). This CDR3 comprises 12 residues. The CDR3 nucleotides are TGTGCCAGCCACGACAGTCAAGATACGCAGTATTTT. Amino acid sequence: CASHDSQDTQYF. Full variable domain (rest looked up from reference TRBV19 and TRBJ2-3): DGGITQSPKYLFRKEGQNVTLSCEQNLNHDAMYWYRQDPGQGLRLIYYSQIVNDFQKGDIAEGYSVSREKKESFPLTVTSAQKNPTAFYLCASHDSQDTQYFGPGTRLTVL.

This chain connects TRBV2 to TRBJ1-1, with 7 bases aligning to TRBD1. J gave up 2 bases and V 6 bases, and 3 bases lay outside the gene matches. Germline loops: CDR1 SNHLY, CDR2 FYNNEI. The CDR3 contains 13 residues. The CDR3 protein is CASRRDSNTEAFF. The CDR3 DNA is TGTGCCAGCAGGCGGGACAGTAACACTGAAGCTTTCTTT.

The rearrangement uses TRBV6-5 and TRBJ1-1; possibly TRBD1 for D (5 bases). The CDR3 is made up of 13 amino acids. Germline loops: CDR1 MNHEY, CDR2 SVGAGI. Trimming cost V 5 bases and J 5 bases, with 12 bases left between them. In DNA form, the CDR3 reads TGTGCCAGCAGTCCAGGGTTAGGTACTGAAGCTTTCTTT. Translated: CASSPGLGTEAFF.

The rearrangement joins TRBV5-6 to TRBJ1-1; D call uncertain. Germline CDR1 reads SGHDT; CDR2 reads YYEEEE. CDR3 length: 14 residues. With 2 bases removed from V and 0 bases from J, the gap between germline ends came to 8 bases. DNA for the CDR3: TGTGCCAGCAGCTTTACGCAGGTGAACACTGAAGCTTTCTTT. Translation gives CASSFTQVNTEAFF.

To note about this clone: The junction does not match germline at one end; this may be a read error. The CDR3 DNA is TGTGCTAGCAGCTTAGTACAGGGGGCCGGAGATACGCAGTATTTT. Translation gives CASSLVQGAGDTQYF. The rearrangement uses TRBV7-7 and TRBJ2-3, with TRBD1 identical over 9 bases. The CDR3 extends over 15 amino acids. Germline values: CDR1 SSHAT, CDR2 FNYEAQ (reference sequence).

The gene calls are TRBV18 and TRBJ1-3; D might be TRBD1 (5 bases). The V gene lost 1 base and the J gene lost 5 bases, with 18 bases spanning the gap. This CDR3 is 17 amino acids long. CDR1 and CDR2 from the germline V gene are KGHSH and LQKENI. CDR3 in amino acids: CASSPLRQGDGRNTIYF. In nucleotides, the CDR3 is TGTGCCAGCTCACCACTCCGACAAGGGGACGGCCGAAACACCATATATTTT. The complete variable domain, with remaining parts taken from reference TRBV18 and TRBJ1-3, reads NAGVMQNPRHLVRRRGQEARLRCSPMKGHSHVYWYRQLPEEGLKFMVYLQKENIIDESGMPKERFSAEFPKEGPSILRIQQVVRGDSAAYFCASSPLRQGDGRNTIYFGEGSWLTVV.